The clone carrying this T cell receptor beta chain appeared once. The data derive from a study of T-cell memory formation after mild COVID-19. V shed 5 bases and J shed 1 base, with 8 bases lying between them. Germline V CDR1 and CDR2: MNHNS, SASEGT. The CDR3 extends over 13 amino acids. TCRdb ran MiXCR on the 5' RACE reads and lists one entry per CDR3 protein. The table records 250,000 or so distinct CDR3 sequences, over 15% of them present only once. This clonotype was obtained from a man aged 18 to 35 who had mild COVID-19 (a few samples of this study predate the infection). Cell type and time point are not known. V and J are TRBV6-1 and TRBJ2-5, with D uncertain. Input material: PBMCs or a T cell subset sorted from them (not recorded which). The CDR3 is CASSQQTQETQYF. CDR3 DNA sequence: TGTGCCAGCAGTCAGCAAACCCAAGAGACCCAGTACTTC.